The source of this TCR beta chain is a study of blood T cell repertoires in COVID-19. Looking at the study overall: Samples came from the United States, Italy and Spain, spanning acute and convalescent COVID-19. T cells, B-cell-depleted T cells, or PBMCs provided the cDNA or gDNA that served as material.

In the source study's methods: Quantification of nucleated cells was approximated via reference gene primer amplification. The repertoire was sequenced with immunoSEQ multiplex PCR; TCRdb's copy has only in-frame clones and lacks some. V and J calls and clone size are copied from that table; D and trimming were computed from the DNA. Among more than 200,000 clones listed, roughly 80% were seen once. Patients at the Seattle site were enrolled during active infection and followed longitudinally. A remark on this clone: This sample also contains other DNA sequences that code for the same CDR3.

Sequencing was done on a sample of peripheral blood. This TCR derives from a woman at least 80 years old with COVID-19, enrolled during active disease.

The CDR3 reads CASSLSGTANTEAFF. The CDR3 nucleotides read TGTGCCAGCAGTTTATCCGGGACAGCGAACACTGAAGCTTTCTTT. The chain carries TRBV28 and TRBJ1-1, with TRBD1 identical over 7 bases. The CDR3 runs 15 residues. The V segment lost 1 base and the J segment 1 base; nucleotides outside the gene matches: 3. CDR1 and CDR2 from the germline V gene are MDHEN and SYDVKM.